A selection of T cell receptor beta chains follows, all from one sample in a study of identical twins. TCRdb analysed the 5' RACE reads with MiXCR anew, one entry per CDR3 protein. The table shows about 570,000 distinct CDR3 sequences, with roughly 9.9% occurring only once. The sample also formed part of further work on yellow fever vaccine responses in identical twins.

Material: PBMCs. These receptors all come from a woman aged 18 to 35 in good health. The CDR3 runs from the conserved cysteine through the conserved F or W. Fields, in order: V gene, clone size, D gene, J gene, CDR3 protein, CDR3 DNA. The D gene is left open where the match is weak. The listing skips clone size in some rows; elsewhere it reads once, few, many or a size class.

v_gene: TRBV2; abundance: .; d_gene: .; j_gene: TRBJ2-4; CDR3aa: CASSMTGLAKNIQYF; CDR3nt: TGTGCCAGCAGTATGACAGGTCTAGCCAAAAACATTCAGTACTTC
v_gene: TRBV10-3; abundance: few; d_gene: TRBD2; j_gene: TRBJ2-3; CDR3aa: CAISEGIAGAADTQYF; CDR3nt: TGTGCCATCAGTGAGGGGATAGCGGGAGCAGCAGATACGCAGTATTTT
v_gene: TRBV20-1; abundance: .; d_gene: TRBD1; j_gene: TRBJ2-7; CDR3aa: CCASAGLDRGYSYEQYF; CDR3nt: TGCTGTGCTAGTGCCGGTCTTGACAGGGGGTACTCCTACGAGCAGTACTTC
v_gene: TRBV20-1; abundance: few; d_gene: TRBD1; j_gene: TRBJ1-2; CDR3aa: CSARATGGAGYTF; CDR3nt: TGCAGTGCTAGGGCTACAGGGGGCGCGGGCTACACCTTC
v_gene: TRBV30; abundance: few; d_gene: .; j_gene: TRBJ1-3; CDR3aa: CAWARGNTIYF; CDR3nt: TGTGCCTGGGCCCGAGGAAACACCATATATTTT
v_gene: TRBV3-1; abundance: few; d_gene: .; j_gene: TRBJ2-4; CDR3aa: CASSQDRLANIQYF; CDR3nt: TGTGCCAGCAGCCAAGATCGGCTAGCTAACATTCAGTACTTC
v_gene: TRBV4-3; abundance: many; d_gene: .; j_gene: TRBJ2-2; CDR3aa: CASSQEGNTGELFF; CDR3nt: TGCGCCAGCAGCCAAGAGGGAAACACCGGGGAGCTGTTTTTT
v_gene: TRBV20-1; abundance: many; d_gene: TRBD1; j_gene: TRBJ2-4; CDR3aa: CSARPRTGGNIQYF; CDR3nt: TGCAGTGCTAGACCCAGGACAGGCGGGAACATTCAGTACTTC
v_gene: TRBV7-9; abundance: few; d_gene: TRBD2; j_gene: TRBJ2-3; CDR3aa: CASSIGLAGGTDTQYF; CDR3nt: TGTGCCAGCAGCATCGGACTAGCGGGGGGCACAGATACGCAGTATTTT
v_gene: TRBV6-2/TRBV6-3; abundance: few; d_gene: .; j_gene: TRBJ2-5; CDR3aa: CASSSVEGVKETQYF; CDR3nt: TGTGCCAGCAGTTCCGTGGAGGGGGTAAAAGAGACCCAGTACTTC
v_gene: TRBV9; abundance: .; d_gene: TRBD2; j_gene: TRBJ2-1; CDR3aa: CASSEGTSGGYYNEQFF; CDR3nt: TGTGCCAGCAGCGAGGGGACTAGCGGGGGGTACTACAATGAGCAGTTCTTC
v_gene: TRBV20-1; abundance: .; d_gene: .; j_gene: TRBJ1-1; CDR3aa: CSARGEGAEAFF; CDR3nt: TGCAGTGCTAGGGGGGAGGGCGCTGAAGCTTTCTTT
v_gene: TRBV7-9; abundance: many; d_gene: TRBD1; j_gene: TRBJ2-7; CDR3aa: CASRQTGGLVEQYF; CDR3nt: TGTGCCAGCAGACAAACAGGGGGCTTAGTCGAGCAGTACTTC
v_gene: TRBV3-1; abundance: .; d_gene: .; j_gene: TRBJ2-7; CDR3aa: CASSQDAVSYEQYF; CDR3nt: TGTGCCAGCAGCCAAGATGCCGTGTCCTACGAGCAGTACTTC
v_gene: TRBV12-5; abundance: many; d_gene: .; j_gene: TRBJ2-7; CDR3aa: CASGSPAGEQYF; CDR3nt: TGTGCTAGTGGTTCCCCGGCGGGAGAGCAGTACTTC
v_gene: TRBV21-1; abundance: few; d_gene: .; j_gene: TRBJ2-5; CDR3aa: CASKRITKETQYF; CDR3nt: TGTGCCAGCAAGAGGATTACTAAAGAGACCCAGTACTTC
v_gene: TRBV20-1; abundance: many; d_gene: TRBD2; j_gene: TRBJ2-3; CDR3aa: CSARQGTSGTTDTQYF; CDR3nt: TGCAGTGCTAGACAGGGGACTAGTGGGACCACAGATACGCAGTATTTT
v_gene: TRBV5-4; abundance: .; d_gene: .; j_gene: TRBJ1-4; CDR3aa: CASSFWDATNEKLFF; CDR3nt: TGTGCCAGCAGCTTTTGGGACGCAACTAATGAAAAACTGTTTTTT
v_gene: TRBV20-1; abundance: few; d_gene: TRBD1; j_gene: TRBJ2-6; CDR3aa: CSAGPGQGAGANVLTF; CDR3nt: TGCAGTGCTGGACCGGGACAGGGGGCTGGGGCCAACGTCCTGACTTTC
v_gene: TRBV7-9; abundance: few; d_gene: TRBD2; j_gene: TRBJ2-7; CDR3aa: CASSRTGRVYEQYF; CDR3nt: TGTGCCAGCAGCCGTACCGGGAGGGTCTACGAGCAGTACTTC
v_gene: TRBV9; abundance: .; d_gene: .; j_gene: TRBJ2-1; CDR3aa: CASSQGWVYDNEQFF; CDR3nt: TGTGCCAGCAGTCAGGGGTGGGTGTATGACAATGAGCAGTTCTTC
v_gene: TRBV12-3/TRBV12-4; abundance: many; d_gene: TRBD2; j_gene: TRBJ2-7; CDR3aa: CASSSGLAGWGEQYF; CDR3nt: TGTGCCAGCAGCTCCGGACTAGCGGGATGGGGCGAGCAGTACTTC
v_gene: TRBV11-2; abundance: many; d_gene: TRBD2; j_gene: TRBJ2-1; CDR3aa: CASSPITLAGIASSYNEQFF; CDR3nt: TGTGCCAGCAGTCCTATCACTCTAGCGGGAATCGCCAGCTCCTACAATGAGCAGTTCTTC
v_gene: TRBV7-8; abundance: .; d_gene: TRBD1; j_gene: TRBJ2-2; CDR3aa: CASSEQYRGRFPGELFF; CDR3nt: TGTGCCAGCAGCGAACAATACAGGGGGCGCTTTCCCGGGGAGCTGTTTTTT
v_gene: TRBV2; abundance: once; d_gene: .; j_gene: TRBJ2-5; CDR3aa: CASTRRGMPQETQYF; CDR3nt: TGTGCCAGCACCAGAAGGGGAATGCCCCAAGAGACCCAGTACTTC
v_gene: TRBV10-3; abundance: few; d_gene: TRBD1; j_gene: TRBJ1-1; CDR3aa: CAISDDRGRDTEAFF; CDR3nt: TGTGCCATCAGCGATGACAGGGGGCGGGACACTGAAGCTTTCTTT
v_gene: TRBV20-1; abundance: many; d_gene: TRBD1; j_gene: TRBJ2-1; CDR3aa: CSARGQGWYEQFF; CDR3nt: TGCAGTGCTAGGGGACAGGGCTGGTATGAGCAGTTCTTC
v_gene: TRBV14; abundance: .; d_gene: TRBD2; j_gene: TRBJ2-7; CDR3aa: CASSHPNLAGGPYEQYF; CDR3nt: TGTGCCAGCAGCCACCCAAACCTAGCGGGGGGCCCCTACGAGCAGTACTTC
v_gene: TRBV29-1; abundance: few; d_gene: .; j_gene: TRBJ2-1; CDR3aa: CSGPSPSGYNEQFF; CDR3nt: TGCAGCGGCCCTTCCCCATCAGGGTACAATGAGCAGTTCTTC
v_gene: TRBV29-1; abundance: many; d_gene: .; j_gene: TRBJ2-7; CDR3aa: CSALRGTYEQYF; CDR3nt: TGCAGCGCCCTCAGGGGTACCTACGAGCAGTACTTC
v_gene: TRBV25-1; abundance: few; d_gene: TRBD2; j_gene: TRBJ2-7; CDR3aa: CASSGTSRSYEQYF; CDR3nt: TGTGCCAGCAGTGGGACTAGCAGATCCTACGAGCAGTACTTC
v_gene: TRBV7-6; abundance: .; d_gene: TRBD2; j_gene: TRBJ2-1; CDR3aa: CASSTSGKSGVGEQFF; CDR3nt: TGTGCCAGCAGCACCAGCGGGAAGTCGGGAGTGGGTGAGCAGTTCTTC
v_gene: TRBV6-2/TRBV6-3; abundance: .; d_gene: .; j_gene: TRBJ2-7; CDR3aa: CASSQSGGPYEQYF; CDR3nt: TGTGCCAGCAGTCAATCCGGGGGACCCTACGAGCAGTACTTC
v_gene: TRBV5-1; abundance: .; d_gene: TRBD1; j_gene: TRBJ2-7; CDR3aa: CASSTGQGGEQYF; CDR3nt: TGCGCCAGCAGCACAGGACAGGGCGGTGAGCAGTACTTC
v_gene: TRBV13; abundance: few; d_gene: .; j_gene: TRBJ2-3; CDR3aa: CASSLRYTDTQYF; CDR3nt: TGTGCCAGCAGCTTACGGTACACAGATACGCAGTATTTT
v_gene: TRBV28; abundance: few; d_gene: .; j_gene: TRBJ2-7; CDR3aa: CASSLYVPSYEQYF; CDR3nt: TGTGCCAGCAGTTTATACGTACCGTCCTACGAGCAGTACTTC
v_gene: TRBV2; abundance: .; d_gene: TRBD2; j_gene: TRBJ2-7; CDR3aa: CALIQSGTSYEQYF; CDR3nt: TGTGCCCTCATCCAGTCCGGGACTAGCTACGAGCAGTACTTC
v_gene: TRBV7-2; abundance: few; d_gene: .; j_gene: TRBJ1-4; CDR3aa: CASSWEEREGEKLFF; CDR3nt: TGTGCCAGCAGCTGGGAAGAACGAGAGGGGGAAAAACTGTTTTTT
v_gene: TRBV29-1; abundance: many; d_gene: TRBD1; j_gene: TRBJ1-1; CDR3aa: CSGGQGGNTEAFF; CDR3nt: TGCAGCGGTGGACAGGGTGGGAACACTGAAGCTTTCTTT
v_gene: TRBV4-1; abundance: .; d_gene: .; j_gene: TRBJ1-1; CDR3aa: CASSQVNRADQPTEAFF; CDR3nt: TGCGCCAGCAGCCAAGTAAACAGGGCGGATCAGCCCACTGAAGCTTTCTTT
v_gene: TRBV5-1; abundance: many; d_gene: .; j_gene: TRBJ2-2; CDR3aa: CASSNRTNTGELFF; CDR3nt: TGCGCCAGCAGCAATAGGACTAACACCGGGGAGCTGTTTTTT
v_gene: TRBV4-3; abundance: .; d_gene: .; j_gene: TRBJ1-1; CDR3aa: CASSQERFPTNTEAFF; CDR3nt: TGCGCCAGCAGCCAAGAGCGGTTCCCCACAAACACTGAAGCTTTCTTT